The present T cell receptor (beta chain) was sequenced within a study of cytotoxic CD8 clonotypes in ibrutinib-treated CLL. Overall study: Once patients had received a median about twelve months of treatment, range 6 to 36, response samples were obtained. Each sample contained, on average, almost 260,000 productive templates and 75,000 to 100,000 productive rearrangements.

Profiled with immunoSEQ multiplex PCR; TCRdb holds only in-frame clones, not every one. The table lists about 50,000 clones, roughly 57% of them singletons, with 32% in the top ten. The specimen was PBMCs, collected after 12 months of ibrutinib treatment. The sequence was obtained from a human donor with chronic lymphocytic leukemia.

The CDR3 DNA follows: TGTGCCAGCAGTTCTGGACAGGGGGACACTGAAGCTTTCTTT. It codes for CASSSGQGDTEAFF. This chain links TRBV28 with TRBJ1-1, with TRBD1 identical over 10 bases. CDR1 is MDHEN, CDR2 SYDVKM, per germline. The CDR3 runs 14 residues. Unmatched junction bases numbered 2, after V lost 4 bases and J lost 3 bases.